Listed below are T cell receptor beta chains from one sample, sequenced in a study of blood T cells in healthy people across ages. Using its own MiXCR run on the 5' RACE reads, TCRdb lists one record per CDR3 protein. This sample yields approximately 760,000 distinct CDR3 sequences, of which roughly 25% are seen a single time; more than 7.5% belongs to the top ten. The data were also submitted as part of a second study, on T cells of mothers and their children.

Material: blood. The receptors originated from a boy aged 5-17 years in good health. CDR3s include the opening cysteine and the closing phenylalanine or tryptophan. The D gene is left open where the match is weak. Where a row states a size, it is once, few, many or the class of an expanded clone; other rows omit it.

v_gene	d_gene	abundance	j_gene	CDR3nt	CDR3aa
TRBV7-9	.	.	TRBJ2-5	TGTGCCAGCAGCTCTGGGGCAGTTCAAGAGACCCAGTACTTC	CASSSGAVQETQYF
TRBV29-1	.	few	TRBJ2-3	TGCAGCGCCATGGGACCTAACACAGATACGCAGTATTTT	CSAMGPNTDTQYF
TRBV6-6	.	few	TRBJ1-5	TGTGCCAGCAGTTACTCTTGGGAAAATCAGCCCCAGCATTTT	CASSYSWENQPQHF
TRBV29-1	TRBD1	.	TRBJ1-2	TGCAGCGTCCCTGAACCTCGACCGCGAACCGGGACAGTCTATGGCTACACCTTC	CSVPEPRPRTGTVYGYTF
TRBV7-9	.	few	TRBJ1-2	TGTGCCAGCAGCTTAGAACGGATCAGGGGCTACACCTTC	CASSLERIRGYTF
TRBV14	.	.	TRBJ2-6	TGTGCCAGCAGCCAAGCATGGGGTCCCGGGGCCAACGTCCTGACTTTC	CASSQAWGPGANVLTF
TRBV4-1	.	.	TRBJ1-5	TGCGCCAGCAGCCAGGTTAAACAGGATAATCAGCCCCAGCATTTT	CASSQVKQDNQPQHF
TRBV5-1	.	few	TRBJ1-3	TGCGCCAGCAGCTTGACCACGGTGGACGGCACCATATATTTT	CASSLTTVDGTIYF
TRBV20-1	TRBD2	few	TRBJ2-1	TGCAGTGCTAGAGAGCGGGGGGTGGATGAGCAGTTCTTC	CSARERGVDEQFF
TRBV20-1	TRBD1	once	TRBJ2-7	TGCAGTGCTAGTCTGACAGGGGGCTCCTACGAGCAGTACTTC	CSASLTGGSYEQYF
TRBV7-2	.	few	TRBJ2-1	TGTGCCAGCAGCTTAGTAGGTTCAGATGAGCAGTTCTTC	CASSLVGSDEQFF
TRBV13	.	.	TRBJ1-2	TGTGCCAGCAGCTTTACCCCCGACAGAACTAACTATGGCTACACCTTC	CASSFTPDRTNYGYTF
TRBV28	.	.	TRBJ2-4	TGTGCCAGCAGTTTAGGGGGACACCCGAACATTCAGTACTTC	CASSLGGHPNIQYF